This paragraph covers one T cell receptor (beta chain) sequence. Treatment indicated: approximately 18 received Ad26.COV2.S at low or high dose, single or two shots; about 5 received placebo; per-sample allocation not given. Samples were taken on day 63 after the first vaccine or placebo injection. Built on an Ad26 vector, the vaccine expressed Wuhan-strain SARS-CoV-2 spike. The record originates from a study of Ad26.COV2.S vaccination and SARS-CoV-2 variants. The wider study: Donor got 5x10^10 or 1x10^11 viral particles of Ad26.COV2.S.

Measured with immunoSEQ multiplex PCR; TCRdb has only the in-frame clones, and not every one. Of more than 300,000 clones in the sample, about 89% were seen once. This receptor was obtained from a person between 18 and 60 years old who received the Ad26.COV2.S COVID-19 vaccine or a placebo. This specimen consisted of peripheral blood, obtained in a trial of Ad26.COV2.S vaccine versus placebo.

Written as DNA, the CDR3 is TGTGCCAGTAGTATAGATCCGAAGGGCTACGAGCAGTACTTC. This translates into CASSIDPKGYEQYF. This chain links TRBV19 with TRBJ2-7; no firm D call. CDR3 length: 14 residues. Trimming pared 0 bases from V and 3 bases from J, leaving 9 bases between. Germline V CDR1 and CDR2: LNHDA, SQIVND (reference sequence). Full variable domain (outside the CDR3, taken from reference TRBV19 and TRBJ2-7): DGGITQSPKYLFRKEGQNVTLSCEQNLNHDAMYWYRQDPGQGLRLIYYSQIVNDFQKGDIAEGYSVSREKKESFPLTVTSAQKNPTAFYLCASSIDPKGYEQYFGPGTRLTVT.